This T cell receptor (beta chain) was recorded in a study of CD8 T cells in Susac syndrome. Random hexamers served to reverse transcribe about 0.45 to 1 ug RNA. Amplification of TCR beta CDR3 by immunoSEQ multiplex PCR spanned 54 Vbeta and 13 Jbeta. One entry per CDR3 protein results from TCRdb running MiXCR on the immunoSEQ multiplex PCR reads. The sample carries about 140,000 distinct CDR3 sequences, around 95% recorded once. FACS enriched CD8+ TEMRA cells, while bulk CD8+ and CD4+ were negatively isolated. Trimming removed 5 bases from V and 2 bases from J; junction bases left unmatched: 14. The germline V gene has CDR1 KGHDR and CDR2 SFDVKD. CDR3 size: 17 residues.

The rearrangement joins TRBV24-1 to TRBJ2-7, with 7 bases matching TRBD1. The sequence derives from a human donor with multiple sclerosis. Sequencing was carried out using CD4+ T cells from PBMCs. The CDR3 coding sequence is TGTGCCACCAGTGGTTCCACTTCGGGGACAGCCACCTACGAGCAGTACTTC. This encodes CATSGSTSGTATYEQYF.